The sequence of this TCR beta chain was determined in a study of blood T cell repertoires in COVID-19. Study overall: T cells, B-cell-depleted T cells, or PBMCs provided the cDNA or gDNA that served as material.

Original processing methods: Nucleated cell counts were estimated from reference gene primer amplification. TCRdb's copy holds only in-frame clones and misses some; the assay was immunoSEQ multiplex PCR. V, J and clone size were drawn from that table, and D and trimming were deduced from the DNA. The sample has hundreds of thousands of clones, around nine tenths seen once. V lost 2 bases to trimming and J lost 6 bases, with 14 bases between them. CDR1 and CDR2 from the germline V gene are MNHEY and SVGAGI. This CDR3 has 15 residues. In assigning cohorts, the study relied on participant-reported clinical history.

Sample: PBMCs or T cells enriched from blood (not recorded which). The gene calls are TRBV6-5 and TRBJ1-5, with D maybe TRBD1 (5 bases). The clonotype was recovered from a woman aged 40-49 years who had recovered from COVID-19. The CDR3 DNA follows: TGTGCCAGCAGTTACGACGGGGGACCGGGTCAGCCCCAGCATTTT. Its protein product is CASSYDGGPGQPQHF.